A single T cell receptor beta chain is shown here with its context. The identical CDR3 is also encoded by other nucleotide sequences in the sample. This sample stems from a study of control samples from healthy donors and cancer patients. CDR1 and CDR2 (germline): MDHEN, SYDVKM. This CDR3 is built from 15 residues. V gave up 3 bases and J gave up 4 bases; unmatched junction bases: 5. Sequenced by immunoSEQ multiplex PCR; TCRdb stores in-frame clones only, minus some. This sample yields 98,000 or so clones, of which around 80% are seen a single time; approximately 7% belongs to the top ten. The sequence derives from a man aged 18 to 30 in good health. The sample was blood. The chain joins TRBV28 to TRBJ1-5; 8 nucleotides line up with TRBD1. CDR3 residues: CASSLTGAFNQPQHF. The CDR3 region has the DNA TGTGCCAGCAGTTTGACAGGGGCCTTTAATCAGCCCCAGCATTTT.